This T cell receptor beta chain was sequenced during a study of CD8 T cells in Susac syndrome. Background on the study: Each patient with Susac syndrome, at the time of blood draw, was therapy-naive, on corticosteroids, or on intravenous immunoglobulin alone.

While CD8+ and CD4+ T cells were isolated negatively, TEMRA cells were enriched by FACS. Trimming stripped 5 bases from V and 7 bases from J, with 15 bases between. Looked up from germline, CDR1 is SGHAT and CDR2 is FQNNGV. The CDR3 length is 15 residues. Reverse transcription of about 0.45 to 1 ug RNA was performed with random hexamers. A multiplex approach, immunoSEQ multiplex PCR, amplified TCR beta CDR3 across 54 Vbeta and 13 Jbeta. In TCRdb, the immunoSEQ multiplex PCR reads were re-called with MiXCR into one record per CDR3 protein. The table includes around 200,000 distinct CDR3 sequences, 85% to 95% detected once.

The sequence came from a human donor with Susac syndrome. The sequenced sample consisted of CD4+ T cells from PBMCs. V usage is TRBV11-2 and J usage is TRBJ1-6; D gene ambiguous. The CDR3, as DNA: TGTGCCAGCAGCGGCCCCGGACGGCTAAATTCACCCCTCCACTTT. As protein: CASSGPGRLNSPLHF.